This entry concerns a single TCR beta chain. No antigen is known for it. The time point is: week 23, last vaccination. In every dose of vaccine, 300 ug of mutant IDH1 20-mer peptide was given alongside topical imiquimod. TCRdb's table, derived via immunoSEQ multiplex PCR, lists solely in-frame clones and lacks some. Of around 41,000 clones listed, over 70% were seen once; the top ten hold around 5.8%. The data stem from a study of a mutant IDH1 vaccine in newly diagnosed glioma. Overall study context: Vaccine dosing followed radiotherapy by 4-6 weeks, or accompanied temozolomide cycles.

The clonotype was recovered from a woman aged 40-49 years with glioma. Some clones in this sample may be carry-over from other donors' samples. Sample: PBMCs, taken from a glioma patient whose treatment included an IDH1 peptide vaccine.

CDR3 in amino acids: CAFGAVYNSPLHF. The CDR3 DNA follows: TGTGCATTTGGGGCAGTCTATAATTCACCCCTCCACTTT. The chain carries TRBV30 and TRBJ1-6, with D perhaps TRBD1 (5 bases). The germline gives CDR1 GTSNPN, CDR2 SVGIG (reference sequence). The CDR3 loop spans 13 amino acids.